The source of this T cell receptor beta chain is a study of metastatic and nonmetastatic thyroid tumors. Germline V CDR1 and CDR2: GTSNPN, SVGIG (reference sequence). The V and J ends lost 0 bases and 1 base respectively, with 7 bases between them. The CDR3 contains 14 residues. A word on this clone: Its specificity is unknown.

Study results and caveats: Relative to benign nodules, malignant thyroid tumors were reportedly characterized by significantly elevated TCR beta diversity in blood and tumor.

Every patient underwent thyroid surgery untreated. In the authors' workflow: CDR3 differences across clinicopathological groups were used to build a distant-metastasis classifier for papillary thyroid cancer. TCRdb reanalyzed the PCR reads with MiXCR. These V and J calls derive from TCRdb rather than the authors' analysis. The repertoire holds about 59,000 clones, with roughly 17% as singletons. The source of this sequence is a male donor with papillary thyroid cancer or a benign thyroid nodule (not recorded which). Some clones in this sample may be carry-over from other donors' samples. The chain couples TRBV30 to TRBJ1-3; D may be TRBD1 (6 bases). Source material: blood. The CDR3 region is CAWSVQGSGNTIYF. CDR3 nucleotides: TGTGCCTGGAGTGTACAGGGATCTGGAAACACCATATATTTT.